Listed here are 23 T cell receptor beta chains from one sample, sequenced in a study of neurological immune-mediated disorders. Time point specified: longitudinal time-point 2. TCRdb redid the calling of the 5' RACE reads with MiXCR, one entry per CDR3 protein. The sample shows 84,000 or so distinct CDR3 sequences, roughly an eighth of them seen only once. The sequenced material came from PBMCs. Every receptor here comes from a female donor with HTLV-1-associated myelopathy (HAM/TSP).

In its sample, this clonotype was seen many times. The rearrangement uses TRBV7-2 and TRBJ2-1; D possibly matches TRBD1 or TRBD2 (5 bases each). Germline CDR1 and CDR2: SGHTA and FQGNSA. This CDR3 is built from 15 residues. Trimming took off 3 bases at V and 5 bases at J, with 14 bases between the two ends. CDR3 amino acids: CASSFRDGTNNEQFF. CDR3 coding DNA: TGTGCCAGCAGCTTCCGGGACGGGACCAACAATGAGCAGTTCTTC.

This clonotype occurred many times. The rearrangement joins TRBV5-5 to TRBJ1-1; D not certain. Germline V gives CDR1 SGHKS, CDR2 YYEKEE (reference sequence). The CDR3 has 16 amino acids. Trimming cost V 1 base and J 3 bases, with 16 bases left between them. As DNA, the CDR3 is TGTGCCAGCAGCTTGCCTGAGAGGCTCAGTCACACTGAAGCTTTCTTT. Protein: CASSLPERLSHTEAFF.

This sequence joins TRBV29-1 and TRBJ2-7, with TRBD1 identical over 7 bases. The CDR3 consists of 11 residues. The V gene's germline CDR1 is SQVTM and CDR2 ANQGSEA. With V trimmed by 7 bases and J by 4 bases, 4 bases remained unmatched. CDR3 DNA sequence: TGCAGCGCCGGACAGGCATACGAGCAGTACTTC. Translating gives CSAGQAYEQYF.

This clonotype was found many times. The rearrangement links TRBV9 to TRBJ2-3; 9 bases line up with TRBD1. Looked up from germline, CDR1 is SGDLS and CDR2 is YYNGEE. The CDR3 has 20 amino acids. The V and J ends lost 0 bases and 2 bases, in that order; junction bases with no gene match: 16. CDR3 bases: TGTGCCAGCAGCGTAGGGGTTTCACAGGGGGCTACGTGGTTCACAGATACGCAGTATTTT. Its translation is CASSVGVSQGATWFTDTQYF.

In its sample, this clonotype was seen many times. The gene calls are TRBV20-1 and TRBJ1-1; unclear D gene. The length of the CDR3 is 15 residues. CDR1 DFQATT and CDR2 SNEGSKA come from the germline V gene (reference sequence). V lost 5 bases, J lost 11 bases, and 27 bases lay in between. The CDR3 sequence is CSAGPSGTARPGAFF. The CDR3 DNA reads as TGCAGTGCTGGACCCAGCGGTACAGCCCGCCCTGGGGCTTTCTTT.

This clonotype has ten or more counts. The V gene is TRBV2, the J gene TRBJ1-3; D unclear. Trimming removed 8 bases at V and 1 base at J, with 9 bases between. CDR3 length equals 13 residues. CDR1 and CDR2 from the germline V gene are SNHLY and FYNNEI. CDR3 in DNA: TGTGCCAGCCAGCTCGAGTCTGGAAACACCATATATTTT. The encoded protein is CASQLESGNTIYF.

This clonotype was detected many times. CDR3 protein: CASSVVGSGGPSDTQYF. The CDR3 nucleotides are TGTGCCAGCAGCGTAGTAGGTAGCGGGGGGCCTTCAGATACGCAGTATTTT. The chain recombines TRBV9 with TRBJ2-3; 10 nucleotides line up with TRBD2. This CDR3 comprises 17 residues. Per the germline V gene, CDR1 is SGDLS and CDR2 is YYNGEE. V lost 0 bases, J lost 4 bases, and 8 bases stayed unmatched.

This clonotype was detected many times. The gene calls are TRBV28 and TRBJ2-1, with D perhaps given as TRBD1 or TRBD2 (5 bases each). V was pared by 0 bases and J by 7 bases, with 13 bases between. Germline CDR1 MDHEN, CDR2 SYDVKM. The CDR3 extends over 15 amino acids. CDR3 amino acids: CASSLWSGTQNEQFF. The CDR3 DNA sequence: TGTGCCAGCAGTTTATGGTCCGGGACGCAGAATGAGCAGTTCTTC.

This clonotype was counted ten times or more. The chain is built from TRBV11-2 and TRBJ2-1; D uncertain. This CDR3 spans 14 amino acids. The V gene's germline CDR1 is SGHAT and CDR2 FQNNGV. V lost 1 base and J 2 bases, leaving 6 bases between the germline ends. CDR3 loop: CASSLVKPYNEQFF. The CDR3, as DNA: TGTGCCAGCAGCTTAGTGAAACCCTACAATGAGCAGTTCTTC. The full variable domain, in which reference TRBV11-2 and TRBJ2-1 provide the parts outside the CDR3, is EAGVAQSPRYKIIEKRQSVAFWCNPISGHATLYWYQQILGQGPKLLIQFQNNGVVDDSQLPKDRFSAERLKGVDSTLKIQPAKLEDSAVYLCASSLVKPYNEQFFGPGTRLTVL.

This clonotype was seen at least ten times. The chain recombines TRBV12-3 or TRBV12-4 with TRBJ2-2, with TRBD2 identical over 9 bases. J gave up 4 bases and V 7 bases, and 10 bases lay outside the gene matches. The CDR3 contains 16 residues. CDR3: CASIPERAGGTGELFF. The CDR3 nucleotides are TGTGCCAGCATACCGGAGAGAGCGGGGGGCACCGGGGAGCTGTTTTTT.

This clonotype was seen ten or more times. The rearrangement joins TRBV5-1 to TRBJ1-1; TRBD1 aligns across 7 bases. Germline assignment: CDR1 SGHRS and CDR2 YFSETQ. Unmatched junction bases numbered 9, after V lost 0 bases and J lost 4 bases. The CDR3 length is 16 residues. The DNA for the CDR3 is TGCGCCAGCAGCTTGGGGGTTGGCAGGGGGAGCACTGAAGCTTTCTTT. It yields the protein CASSLGVGRGSTEAFF.

This clonotype was detected many times. The genes are TRBV5-5 and TRBJ1-5; D remains unclear. The germline V gene has CDR1 SGHKS and CDR2 YYEKEE (reference sequence). V lost 5 bases and J lost 0, with 9 bases in between. The length of the CDR3 is 14 residues. CDR3 in amino acids: CASRGANSNQPQHF. CDR3 coding DNA: TGTGCCAGCAGGGGAGCGAATAGCAATCAGCCCCAGCATTTT.

This clonotype was seen repeatedly, ten times or more. The genes are TRBV27 and TRBJ1-1; D unresolved. Germline V gene sequence: CDR1 MNHEY, CDR2 SMNVEV (reference sequence). The CDR3 totals 13 residues. V was clipped by 4 bases and J by 3 bases, with 9 bases between them. CDR3 region: CASSYTRYTEAFF. CDR3 nucleotides: TGTGCCAGCAGTTACACAAGATACACTGAAGCTTTCTTT.

The chain is built from TRBV20-1 and TRBJ2-1; no clear D. The V and J ends lost 6 bases and 7 bases respectively, with 10 bases between them. Germline V lookup: CDR1 DFQATT, CDR2 SNEGSKA (reference sequence). The length of the CDR3 is 11 residues. In nucleotides, the CDR3 is TGCAGTGCCAGATGGGGTAATGAGCAGTTCTTC. It yields the protein CSARWGNEQFF.

This clonotype was recorded at least ten times. The chain combines TRBV5-1 with TRBJ1-5; tentative D call: TRBD1 (6 bases). Trimming removed 4 bases from V and 4 bases from J, with 15 bases in between. CDR1 is SGHRS and CDR2 is YFSETQ in the germline V gene. This CDR3 contains 15 residues. In DNA, the CDR3 is TGCGCCAGCAGCCCGGATGGACAGCCTAATCAGCCCCAGCATTTT. Amino acids: CASSPDGQPNQPQHF.

Many counts were recorded for this clonotype. The rearrangement links TRBV12-3 or TRBV12-4 to TRBJ2-3; D uncertain. CDR3 size: 15 residues. The V gene lost 2 bases and the J gene lost 1 base, with 10 bases spanning the gap. The CDR3, as DNA: TGTGCCAGCAGTTTAAGGTCAGAGGGCACAGATACGCAGTATTTT. Protein: CASSLRSEGTDTQYF.

This clonotype was counted many times. The rearrangement joins TRBV12-3 or TRBV12-4 to TRBJ2-1; perhaps TRBD1 as D (6 bases). Trimming took off 2 bases at V and 10 bases at J, with 12 bases between the two ends. This CDR3 has 13 residues. CDR3 nucleotides: TGTGCCAGCAGTTTATTTTTCACAGGGGAGCAGTTCTTC. Encoded protein: CASSLFFTGEQFF.

The table lists this clonotype with a few counts. The chain joins TRBV5-1 to TRBJ2-5; D gene ambiguous. This CDR3 comprises 11 residues. In germline, CDR1 is SGHRS, CDR2 YFSETQ. V was shortened by 4 bases and J by 3 bases, with 4 bases between the two germline ends. As DNA, the CDR3 is TGCGCCAGCAGCGCAAAAGAGACCCAGTACTTC. Protein product: CASSAKETQYF.

This clonotype was found many times. The chain links TRBV20-1 to TRBJ1-5; 7 bases align to TRBD1. The CDR3 is 13 residues long. Germline CDR1 reads DFQATT; CDR2 reads SNEGSKA (reference sequence). Unmatched junction bases numbered 8, after V lost 5 bases and J lost 7 bases. The CDR3: CSAHRDSIQPQHF. In DNA form, the CDR3 reads TGCAGTGCTCATCGGGACAGCATCCAGCCCCAGCATTTT.

This clonotype appeared many times. V is TRBV6-1 and J is TRBJ1-4; D perhaps matches TRBD1 (6 bases). Germline-derived CDR1 and CDR2 are MNHNS and SASEGT. V was shortened by 6 bases and J by 8 bases, with 13 bases between the two germline ends. The CDR3 loop spans 13 amino acids. Here the CDR3 reads CASRHRVYEKLFF. In nucleotides, the CDR3 is TGTGCCAGCAGACACAGGGTGTACGAAAAACTGTTTTTT.

This clonotype was observed many times. CDR3 sequence: CASSGQGARNEQYF. The DNA for the CDR3 is TGTGCCAGCAGCGGCCAGGGGGCTCGAAACGAGCAGTACTTC. This chain links TRBV7-9 with TRBJ2-7, with 8 bases aligning to TRBD1. With V trimmed by 5 bases and J by 5 bases, 8 bases remained unmatched. Germline V CDR1 and CDR2: SEHNR, FQNEAQ (reference sequence). This CDR3 comprises 14 residues.

This clonotype was detected ten times or more. The CDR3: CASSRTNNEQFF. CDR3 coding DNA: TGCGCCAGCAGCCGAACCAACAATGAGCAGTTCTTC. V is TRBV5-1 and J is TRBJ2-1; no definite D call. Germline values: CDR1 SGHRS, CDR2 YFSETQ. V was trimmed by 4 bases and J by 5 bases, leaving 7 bases between them. This CDR3 is built from 12 residues. The full variable domain, completed using reference TRBV5-1 and TRBJ2-1, is KAGVTQTPRYLIKTRGQQVTLSCSPISGHRSVSWYQQTPGQGLQFLFEYFSETQRNKGNFPGRFSGRQFSNSRSEMNVSTLELGDSALYLCASSRTNNEQFFGPGTRLTVL.

This clonotype appeared many times. The J gene is TRBJ2-7, the V gene TRBV20-1; unclear D gene. Trimming removed 3 bases from V and 5 bases from J, with 5 bases in between. The CDR3 has 10 amino acids. CDR1 DFQATT and CDR2 SNEGSKA come from the germline V gene (reference sequence). DNA for the CDR3: TGCAGTGCTAGCCCCCACGAGCAGTACTTC. Protein product: CSASPHEQYF.